This T cell receptor (beta chain) comes out of a study of memory CD4+ T cells and cytomegalovirus serostatus. For this clone: Its antigen is unidentified.

V shed 1 base and J shed 2 bases, with 9 bases lying between them. CDR1 and CDR2 (germline): SGHKS, YYEKEE (reference sequence). The CDR3 contains 14 residues. General study points: Median bootstrapped AUC for CMV status was about 0.95 originally, less than 0.93 US-trained. Suggested: most of the CMV-linked TCR signature lies in CD4+ memory cells.

Here immunoSEQ multiplex PCR was the method, and the copy in TCRdb shows in-frame clones only, minus some. The data show some 44,000 clones, with more than 60% seen just once and 0.61% held by the top ten. The sort gate was single viable CD3+CD4+CD8-CD45RO+ cells for memory CD4+ T cells. After thawing, CD4+ T cells were positively selected. This chain connects TRBV5-5 to TRBJ2-5; D remains unclear. The sequence derives from an adult in good health and CMV-seronegative. The sample taken for sequencing was memory CD4+ T cells from blood. CDR3: CASSLRADQETQYF. For the CDR3, the DNA is TGTGCCAGCAGCTTGAGGGCGGATCAAGAGACCCAGTACTTC.